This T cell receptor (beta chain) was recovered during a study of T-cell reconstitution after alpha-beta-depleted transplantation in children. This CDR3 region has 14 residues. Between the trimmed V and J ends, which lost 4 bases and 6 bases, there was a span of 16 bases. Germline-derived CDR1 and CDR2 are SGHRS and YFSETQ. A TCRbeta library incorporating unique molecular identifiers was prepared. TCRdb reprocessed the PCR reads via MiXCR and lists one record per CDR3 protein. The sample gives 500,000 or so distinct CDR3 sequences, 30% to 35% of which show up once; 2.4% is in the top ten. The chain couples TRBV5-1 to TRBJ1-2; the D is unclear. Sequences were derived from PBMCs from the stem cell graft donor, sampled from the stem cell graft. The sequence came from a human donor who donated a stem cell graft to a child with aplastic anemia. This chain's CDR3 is CASSPAGMSDGYTF. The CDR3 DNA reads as TGCGCCAGCAGCCCGGCGGGGATGTCGGATGGCTACACCTTC. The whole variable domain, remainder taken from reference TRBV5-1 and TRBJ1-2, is KAGVTQTPRYLIKTRGQQVTLSCSPISGHRSVSWYQQTPGQGLQFLFEYFSETQRNKGNFPGRFSGRQFSNSRSEMNVSTLELGDSALYLCASSPAGMSDGYTFGSGTRLTVV.